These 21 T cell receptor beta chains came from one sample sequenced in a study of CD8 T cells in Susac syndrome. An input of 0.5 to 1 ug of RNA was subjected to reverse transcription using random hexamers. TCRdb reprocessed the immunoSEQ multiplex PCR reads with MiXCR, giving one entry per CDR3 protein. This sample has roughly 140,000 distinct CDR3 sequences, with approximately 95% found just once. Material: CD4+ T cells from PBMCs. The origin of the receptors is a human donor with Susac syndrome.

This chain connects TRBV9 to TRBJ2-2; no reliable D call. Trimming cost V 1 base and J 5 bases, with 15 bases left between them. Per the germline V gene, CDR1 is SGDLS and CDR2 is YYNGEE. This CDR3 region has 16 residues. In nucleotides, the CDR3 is TGTGCCAGCAGCGTATCGGCCGTGACGTCGACCGGGGAGCTGTTTTTT. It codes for CASSVSAVTSTGELFF.

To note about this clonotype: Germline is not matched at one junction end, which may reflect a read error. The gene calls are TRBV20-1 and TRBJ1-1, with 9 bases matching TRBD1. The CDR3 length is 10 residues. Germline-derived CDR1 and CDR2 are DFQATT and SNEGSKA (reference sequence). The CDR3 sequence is CSAGRDRDLF. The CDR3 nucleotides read TGCAGTGCTGGGAGGGACAGGGATCTCTTT.

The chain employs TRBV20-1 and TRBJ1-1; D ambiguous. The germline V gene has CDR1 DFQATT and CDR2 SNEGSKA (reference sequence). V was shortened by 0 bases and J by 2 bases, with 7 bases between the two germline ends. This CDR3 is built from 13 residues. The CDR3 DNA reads TGCAGTGCTAGAGATGAGGCTAACACTGAAGCTTTCTTT. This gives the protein CSARDEANTEAFF.

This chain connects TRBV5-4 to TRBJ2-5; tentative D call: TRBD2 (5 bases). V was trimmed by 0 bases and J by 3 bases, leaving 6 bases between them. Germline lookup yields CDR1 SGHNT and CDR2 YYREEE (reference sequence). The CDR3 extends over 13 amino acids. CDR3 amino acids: CASSLVGEETQYF. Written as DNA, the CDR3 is TGTGCCAGCAGCTTGGTCGGGGAAGAGACCCAGTACTTC. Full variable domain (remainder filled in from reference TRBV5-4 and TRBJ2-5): ETGVTQSPTHLIKTRGQQVTLRCSSQSGHNTVSWYQQALGQGPQFIFQYYREEENGRGNFPPRFSGLQFPNYSSELNVNALELDDSALYLCASSLVGEETQYFGPGTRLLVL.

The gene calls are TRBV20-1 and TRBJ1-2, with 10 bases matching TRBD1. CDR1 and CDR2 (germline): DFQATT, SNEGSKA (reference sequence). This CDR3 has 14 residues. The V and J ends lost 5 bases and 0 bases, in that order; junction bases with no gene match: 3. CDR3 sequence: CSAAGTGANYGYTF. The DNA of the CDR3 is TGCAGTGCTGCCGGGACAGGGGCTAACTATGGCTACACCTTC.

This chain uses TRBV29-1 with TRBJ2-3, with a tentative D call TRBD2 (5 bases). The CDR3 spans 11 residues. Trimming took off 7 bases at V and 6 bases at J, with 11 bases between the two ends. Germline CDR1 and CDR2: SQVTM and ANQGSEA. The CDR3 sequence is CSGEFRDTQYF. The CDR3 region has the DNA TGCAGCGGGGAGTTTCGGGATACGCAGTATTTT.

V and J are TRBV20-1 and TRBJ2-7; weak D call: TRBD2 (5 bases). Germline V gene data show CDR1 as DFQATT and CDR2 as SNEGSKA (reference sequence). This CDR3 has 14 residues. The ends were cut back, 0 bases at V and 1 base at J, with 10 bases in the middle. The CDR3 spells CSARDSGKSYEQYF. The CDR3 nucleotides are TGCAGTGCTAGAGATTCGGGGAAATCCTACGAGCAGTACTTC.

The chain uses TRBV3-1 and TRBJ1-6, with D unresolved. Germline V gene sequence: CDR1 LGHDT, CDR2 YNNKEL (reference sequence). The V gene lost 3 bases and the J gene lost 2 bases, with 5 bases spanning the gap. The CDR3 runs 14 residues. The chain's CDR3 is CASSQGAYNSPLHF. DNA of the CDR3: TGTGCCAGCAGCCAGGGCGCCTATAATTCACCCCTCCACTTT.

The CDR3 DNA sequence: TGTGCCAGCAGTAGGGGACAGGGGACTGGGGCCAACGTCCTGACTTTC. Amino acid sequence: CASSRGQGTGANVLTF. The rearrangement joins TRBV12-3 or TRBV12-4 to TRBJ2-6, with 10 bases aligning to TRBD1. This CDR3 has 16 residues. The V gene end was trimmed by 5 bases and the J gene end by 2 bases; junction bases not matched to a gene: 3.

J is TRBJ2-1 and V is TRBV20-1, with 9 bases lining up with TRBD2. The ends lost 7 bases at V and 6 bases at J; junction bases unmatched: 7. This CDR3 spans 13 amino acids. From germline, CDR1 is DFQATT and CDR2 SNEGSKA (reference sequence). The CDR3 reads CSVVRGGSNEQFF. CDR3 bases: TGCAGTGTTGTGCGGGGGGGGAGCAATGAGCAGTTCTTC.

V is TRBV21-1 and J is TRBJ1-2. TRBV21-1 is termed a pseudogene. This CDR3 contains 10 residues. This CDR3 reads CASRPGGYTF. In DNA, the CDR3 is TGTGCCAGCAGGCCAGGTGGCTACACCTTC.

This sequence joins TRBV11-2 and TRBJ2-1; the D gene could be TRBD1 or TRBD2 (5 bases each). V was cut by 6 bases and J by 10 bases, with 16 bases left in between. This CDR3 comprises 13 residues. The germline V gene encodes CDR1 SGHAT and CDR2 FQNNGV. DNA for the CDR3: TGTGCCAGCAGGGCCTCGGGGCGGACCGAGCAGTTCTTC. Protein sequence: CASRASGRTEQFF.

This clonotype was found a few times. The CDR3 here is CASSYDSINQPQHF. DNA of the CDR3: TGTGCCAGCAGTTACGACAGCATAAATCAGCCCCAGCATTTT. The chain combines TRBV6-2 or TRBV6-3 with TRBJ1-5, with D maybe TRBD1 (5 bases). CDR3 length: 14 residues. V lost 2 bases and J 4 bases, leaving 9 bases between the germline ends. The germline CDR1 and CDR2 sequences are MNHEY and SVGEGT.

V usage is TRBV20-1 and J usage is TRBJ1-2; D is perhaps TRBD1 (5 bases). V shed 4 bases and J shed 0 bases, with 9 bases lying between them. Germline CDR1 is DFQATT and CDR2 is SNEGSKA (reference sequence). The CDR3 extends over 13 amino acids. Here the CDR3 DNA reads TGCAGTGCTACCGGGACGCCTAACTATGGCTACACCTTC. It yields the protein CSATGTPNYGYTF.

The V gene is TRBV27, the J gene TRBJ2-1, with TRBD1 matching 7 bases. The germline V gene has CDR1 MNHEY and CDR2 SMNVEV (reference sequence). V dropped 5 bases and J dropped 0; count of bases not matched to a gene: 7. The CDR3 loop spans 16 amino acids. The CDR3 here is CASSPGTAISYNEQFF. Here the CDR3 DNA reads TGTGCCAGCAGTCCCGGGACAGCTATCTCCTACAATGAGCAGTTCTTC.

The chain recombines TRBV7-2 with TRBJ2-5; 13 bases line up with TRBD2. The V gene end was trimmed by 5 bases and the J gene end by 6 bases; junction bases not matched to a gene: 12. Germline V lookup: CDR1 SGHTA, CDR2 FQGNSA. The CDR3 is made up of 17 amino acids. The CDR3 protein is CASSQSPTSGGSKTQYF. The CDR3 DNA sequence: TGTGCCAGCAGCCAGAGCCCGACTAGCGGGGGGTCAAAGACCCAGTACTTC.

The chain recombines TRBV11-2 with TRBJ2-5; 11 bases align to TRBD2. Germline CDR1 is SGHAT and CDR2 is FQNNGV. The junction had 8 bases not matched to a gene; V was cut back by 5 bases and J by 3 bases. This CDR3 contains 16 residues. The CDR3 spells CASSERLAGMEETQYF. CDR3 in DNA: TGTGCCAGCAGCGAACGACTAGCGGGGATGGAAGAGACCCAGTACTTC.

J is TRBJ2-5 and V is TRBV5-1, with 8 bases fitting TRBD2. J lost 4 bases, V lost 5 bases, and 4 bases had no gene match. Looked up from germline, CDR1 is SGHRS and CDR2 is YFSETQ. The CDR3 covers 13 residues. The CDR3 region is CASRNGTRETQYF. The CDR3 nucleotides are TGCGCCAGCAGGAATGGGACTAGAGAGACCCAGTACTTC.

The CDR3 is CASSAGQASQYF. In DNA form, the CDR3 reads TGCGCCAGCAGCGCGGGACAGGCAAGCCAGTACTTC. V gene TRBV5-1 combines with J gene TRBJ2-7, with TRBD1 identical over 8 bases. CDR1 is SGHRS and CDR2 is YFSETQ in the germline V gene. Germline trimming cut 4 bases from V and 10 bases from J; bases unmatched to any gene: 7. There are 12 residues in the CDR3.

The CDR3 bases are TGCGCCAGCAGCCAACAGGGGGCCCCCACAGATACGCAGTATTTT. Amino acid sequence: CASSQQGAPTDTQYF. The V and J genes are TRBV4-3 and TRBJ2-3; 8 bases fit TRBD1. The ends lost 2 bases at V and 2 bases at J; junction bases unmatched: 3. CDR3 length equals 15 residues. CDR1 LGHNA and CDR2 YSLEER come from the germline V gene.

The CDR3 region is CASSLTTGVGGYTF. In nucleotides, the CDR3 is TGCGCCAGCAGCCTTACTACAGGGGTCGGGGGCTACACCTTC. The V call is TRBV4-3, the J call TRBJ1-2; 7 bases map to TRBD1. The CDR3 has 14 amino acids. J lost 8 bases, V lost 4 bases, and 10 bases had no gene match. The V gene's germline CDR1 is LGHNA and CDR2 YSLEER.